This T cell receptor beta chain originates from a study of radiation and T cells in renal cell carcinoma. Study results and limitations: Top tumor clonotypes rose in blood 2 weeks post-radiation, then contracted.

The time point was: blood 4 weeks post-SBRT, at nephrectomy. Indicated treatment: 15 Gy SBRT to primary tumor, nephrectomy 4 weeks later. Nephrectomy followed 15 Gy stereotactic body radiation by 4 weeks. Radiation-treated patients gave blood at baseline, week 2 and week 4. Clear cell pathology was present in this patient's renal cell carcinoma. Produced via immunoSEQ multiplex PCR; TCRdb's table is partial and in-frame only. The sample contains about 170,000 clones, around 90% of which appear only once. As regards this clone: Its antigen is unidentified.

The germline gives CDR1 SGHRS, CDR2 YFSETQ. The CDR3 contains 13 residues. V was cut by 0 bases and J by 8 bases, with 9 bases left in between. The sample in question was blood, obtained from a patient whose treatment included radiotherapy and nephrectomy. The clonotype was recovered from a woman between 45 and 60 years old with renal cell carcinoma. This chain connects TRBV5-1 to TRBJ2-1; TRBD2 might be the D (6 bases). The CDR3 nucleotides are TGCGCCAGCAGCTTGGCCACTAGCTATGAGCAGTTCTTC. Amino acid sequence: CASSLATSYEQFF.